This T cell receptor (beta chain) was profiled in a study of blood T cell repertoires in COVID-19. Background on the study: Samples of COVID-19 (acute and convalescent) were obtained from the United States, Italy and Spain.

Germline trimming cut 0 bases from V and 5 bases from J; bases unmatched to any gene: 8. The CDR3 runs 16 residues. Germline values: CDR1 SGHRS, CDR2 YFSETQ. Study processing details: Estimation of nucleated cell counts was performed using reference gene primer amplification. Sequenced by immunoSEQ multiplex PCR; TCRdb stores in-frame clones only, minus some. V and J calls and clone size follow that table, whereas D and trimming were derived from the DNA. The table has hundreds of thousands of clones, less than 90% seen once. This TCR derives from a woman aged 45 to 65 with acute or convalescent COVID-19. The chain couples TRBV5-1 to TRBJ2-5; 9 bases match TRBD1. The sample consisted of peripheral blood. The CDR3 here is CASSLGAGQGYETQYF. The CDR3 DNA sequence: TGCGCCAGCAGCTTGGGGGCGGGACAGGGTTATGAGACCCAGTACTTC.